The 12 T cell receptor beta chains presented below share a single source sample, sequenced in a study of T cells in Graves' hyperthyroidism and ophthalmopathy (dated by TCRdb to between 2017 and 2020). Library method: multiplex PCR. Sequencing instrument: Illumina HiSeq 2000. Amplification of TCR beta CDR3 regions was carried out from RNA transcripts. For the first round of RT-PCR on the TCR CDR3, the HTBI primer set was used together with the Qiagen OneStep RT-PCR kit. In TCRdb, the public reads were trimmed at Q25 with fastp and aligned with MiXCR, with productive beta chains retained. Entries are consolidated by CDR3 protein sequence, retaining the most common genes and DNA. In all, the sample holds under 400,000 distinct CDR3 sequences, and approximately 14% of those were seen once. 28% of the sample is held by the ten biggest clonotypes. Sequencing was carried out using blood. The receptors come from a woman aged 18-30 years with Graves' hyperthyroidism that later progressed to Graves' ophthalmopathy.

This clonotype was detected many times. The V call is TRBV2, the J call TRBJ2-7; D may be TRBD2 (5 bases). V was cut by 8 bases and J by 4 bases, with 18 bases left in between. The CDR3 runs 14 residues. Germline CDR1 and CDR2: SNHLY and FYNNEI. In DNA, the CDR3 is TGTGCCAGCGCAATAGCGCCCACTGCGTACGAGCAGTACTTC. It yields the protein CASAIAPTAYEQYF.

This clonotype was counted at least ten times. The gene calls are TRBV10-3 and TRBJ1-6, with D maybe TRBD1 (5 bases). From germline, CDR1 is ENHRY and CDR2 SYGVKD. Trimming removed 4 bases from V and 0 bases from J, with 10 bases in between. The CDR3 runs to 16 residues. This CDR3 is CAISGEGDSYNSPLHF. In DNA, the CDR3 is TGTGCCATCAGTGGAGAAGGGGACTCCTATAATTCACCCCTCCACTTT.

This clonotype came up many times. J is TRBJ2-7 and V is TRBV13; tentative D call: TRBD1 (6 bases). Trimming took off 5 bases at V and 2 bases at J, with 22 bases between the two ends. Germline values: CDR1 PRHDT, CDR2 FYEKMQ (reference sequence). CDR3 size: 17 residues. The CDR3 DNA reads as TGTGCCAGCAGCGTTACTGGAACAGGGTATAGGGCCTACGAGCAGTACTTC. Protein: CASSVTGTGYRAYEQYF.

In this sample, this clonotype turned up many times. V and J are TRBV29-1 and TRBJ2-3, with 8 bases identical to TRBD2. V lost 0 bases to trimming and J lost 0 bases; unmatched junction nucleotides: 8. The germline V gene encodes CDR1 SQVTM and CDR2 ANQGSEA. CDR3 length equals 17 residues. In DNA, the CDR3 is TGCAGCGTTGAAGATCTCCGGGAGGGGACTAGCACAGATACGCAGTATTTT. It encodes CSVEDLREGTSTDTQYF.

About this clonotype: One junction end disagrees with the germline gene, perhaps due to a read error. The chain carries TRBV20-1 and TRBJ2-2; D might be TRBD1 or TRBD2, each matching 6 bases. In germline, CDR1 is DFQATT, CDR2 SNEGSKA (reference sequence). This CDR3 contains 14 residues. CDR3 residues: CSAKAEGVPGGLFF. The CDR3 coding sequence is TGCAGTGCTAAGGCGGAGGGGGTGCCCGGGGGGCTGTTTTTT.

This chain uses TRBV2 with TRBJ1-6; D is perhaps TRBD1 (5 bases). The V end was cut by 8 bases, the J end by 6 bases, with 11 bases between. Germline V gene sequence: CDR1 SNHLY, CDR2 FYNNEI. CDR3 length equals 13 residues. CDR3 loop: CASQSTVNSPLHF. The CDR3 region has the DNA TGTGCCAGCCAATCGACAGTTAATTCACCCCTCCACTTT.

This clonotype was observed a few times. The chain links TRBV24-1 to TRBJ1-2; a weak D match, TRBD1 (6 bases). Germline V lookup: CDR1 KGHDR, CDR2 SFDVKD. V dropped 4 bases and J dropped 3 bases, with 8 bases sitting between them. The CDR3 sequence is 13 residues long. The CDR3 reads CATSDTGYYGYTF. CDR3 coding DNA: TGTGCCACCAGTGACACAGGGTACTATGGCTACACCTTC.

The chain joins TRBV5-1 to TRBJ2-1, with D perhaps TRBD2 (6 bases). The ends were cut back, 3 bases at V and 3 bases at J, with 10 bases in the middle. The CDR3 runs to 14 residues. CDR1 is SGHRS, CDR2 YFSETQ, per germline. The CDR3 DNA is TGCGCCAGCAGCTCTAGCGTTCTCTACAATGAGCAGTTCTTC. It encodes CASSSSVLYNEQFF.

A word on this clonotype: A much larger clonotype is one base distant, so this may be a read error. The chain has TRBV11-2 and TRBJ1-2; the match to TRBD1 covers 9 bases. The CDR3 loop spans 17 amino acids. Germline-derived CDR1 and CDR2 are SGHAT and FQNNGV. The CDR3 region is CASSLGPGTGSQYGCTF. Here the CDR3 DNA reads TGTGCCAGCAGCTTAGGTCCGGGGACAGGGTCCCAGTATGGCTGCACCTTC.

This clonotype has only a few counts. The chain has TRBV5-1 and TRBJ2-3, with D perhaps being TRBD1 or TRBD2 (5 bases each). Per the germline V gene, CDR1 is SGHRS and CDR2 is YFSETQ. Trimming removed 0 bases at V and 6 bases at J, with 11 bases between. This CDR3 is 14 amino acids long. CDR3 nucleotide sequence: TGCGCCAGCAGCTTGGCCAACGAGGGGGATACGCAGTATTTT. This gives the protein CASSLANEGDTQYF.

A remark on this clonotype: At one end, the junction sequence differs from germline, possibly due to a read error. The rearrangement links TRBV28 to TRBJ2-7; tentative D call: TRBD1 (5 bases). The CDR3 extends over 12 amino acids. Germline assignment: CDR1 MDHEN and CDR2 SYDVKM. CDR3 amino acids: CASRFTGYEQCF. CDR3 DNA sequence: TGTGCCAGCAGATTTACAGGTTACGAGCAGTGCTTC.

This chain uses TRBV4-1 with TRBJ2-5; TRBD2 might be the D (5 bases). Deletions cut 0 bases from V and 5 bases from J, with 13 bases between. CDR1 is MGHRA and CDR2 is YSYEKL in the germline V gene. The CDR3 totals 15 residues. This CDR3 reads CASSQEQRSRETQYF. CDR3 DNA sequence: TGCGCCAGCAGCCAAGAACAGCGGAGCCGGGAGACCCAGTACTTC.